This T cell receptor (beta chain) was captured by sequencing in a study of identical twins. Whole-study results and caveats: Insertions were reduced in abundant cord blood beta clonotypes but not in memory repertoires.

One entry per CDR3 protein results from TCRdb running MiXCR on the 5' RACE reads. The table includes about 530,000 distinct CDR3 sequences, around 22% detected once. This clonotype came up a few times. Antigen unknown. V shed 0 bases and J shed 4 bases, with 8 bases lying between them. CDR3 length: 14 residues. Germline values: CDR1 SGDLS, CDR2 YYNGEE. The same data also went into a second study, on yellow fever vaccine responses in identical twins.

The sequence derives from a woman under 30 in good health. The sequenced sample was CD4+ T cells sorted from blood. The chain carries TRBV9 and TRBJ1-5; unclear D gene. CDR3 coding DNA: TGTGCCAGCAGCGTAGGTAGAGGGAATCAGCCCCAGCATTTT. This translates into CASSVGRGNQPQHF.